A single sample is the source of the 17 T cell receptor beta chains below, sequenced in a study of cytotoxic CD8 clonotypes in ibrutinib-treated CLL. Using immunoSEQ multiplex PCR, the repertoire was profiled, and TCRdb retains in-frame clones only, with some absent. The data show approximately 170,000 clones, 70% to 90% seen once. The specimen comprised PBMCs, sampled at disease progression, from a patient treated with ibrutinib. The source is a human donor with chronic lymphocytic leukemia.

This clone was observed a few times. The rearrangement uses TRBV7-3 and TRBJ1-4; 12 bases align to TRBD1. This CDR3 spans 15 amino acids. Germline-derived CDR1 and CDR2 are SGHTA and FQGTGA. Trimming removed 4 bases from V and 8 bases from J; junction bases left unmatched: 5. CDR3 sequence reads: CASSSAGTGGEKLFF. CDR3 in DNA: TGTGCCAGCAGCTCGGCCGGGACAGGGGGCGAAAAACTGTTTTTT.

The rearrangement links TRBV7-3 to TRBJ2-5, with D possibly matching TRBD2 (5 bases). Germline CDR1 is SGHTA and CDR2 is FQGTGA. Trimming cost V 1 base and J 1 base, with 13 bases left between them. The CDR3 totals 16 residues. In DNA form, the CDR3 reads TGTGCCAGCAGCTTAAGTAGGCCTAGCCCCCAAGAGACCCAGTACTTC. It specifies CASSLSRPSPQETQYF.

V and J are TRBV19 and TRBJ1-1; D not certain. Germline CDR1 reads LNHDA; CDR2 reads SQIVND (reference sequence). The V end lost 3 bases, the J end lost 4 bases, and 9 bases lay between the germline ends. CDR3 length equals 13 residues. The CDR3 DNA reads as TGTGCCAGTAGTATTACTTGGGGCACTGAAGCTTTCTTT. It codes for CASSITWGTEAFF.

The chain employs TRBV18 and TRBJ2-2, with 9 bases matching TRBD1. The germline gives CDR1 KGHSH, CDR2 LQKENI. The CDR3 spans 16 residues. V lost 3 bases and J lost 3; bases outside the gene matches: 5. This CDR3 reads CASSPRTGVYTGELFF. In DNA form, the CDR3 reads TGTGCCAGCTCACCGAGGACAGGGGTCTACACCGGGGAGCTGTTTTTT.

The chain recombines TRBV29-1 with TRBJ1-2, with 10 bases aligning to TRBD1. This CDR3 has 13 residues. V was pared by 7 bases and J by 6 bases, with 8 bases of the junction left unmatched. Germline V gene lookup returns CDR1 SQVTM and CDR2 ANQGSEA. The CDR3 DNA sequence: TGCAGCGCGTCCGTGGGACAGGGGAATGGCTACACCTTC. The encoded protein is CSASVGQGNGYTF.

This clone was detected a few times. J is TRBJ1-5 and V is TRBV15; D unresolved. Per the germline V gene, CDR1 is LNHNV and CDR2 is YYDKDF (reference sequence). This CDR3 is built from 13 residues. V lost 6 bases, J lost 0 bases, and 6 bases lay in between. The CDR3 bases are TGTGCCACCAGAAGGGATAGCAATCAGCCCCAGCATTTT. It yields the protein CATRRDSNQPQHF.

The chain carries TRBV9 and TRBJ2-7, with TRBD1 matching over 7 bases. V lost 0 bases to trimming and J lost 4 bases; unmatched junction nucleotides: 10. This CDR3 region has 16 residues. Germline V gene data show CDR1 as SGDLS and CDR2 as YYNGEE. CDR3 sequence: CASSVAPGGQSYEQYF. The DNA of the CDR3 is TGTGCCAGCAGCGTAGCCCCAGGGGGACAGTCTTACGAGCAGTACTTC.

The genes are TRBV5-6 and TRBJ1-1, with unresolved D. V gave up 4 bases and J gave up 5 bases, with 9 bases separating them. CDR1 SGHDT and CDR2 YYEEEE come from the germline V gene. CDR3 length: 12 amino acids. CDR3 in amino acids: CASSIGGTEAFF. CDR3 nucleotides: TGTGCCAGCAGCATAGGAGGGACTGAAGCTTTCTTT.

The table lists this clone with a count of one. V and J are TRBV11-3 and TRBJ2-3; D perhaps matches TRBD1 (5 bases). The germline V gene has CDR1 SGHNT and CDR2 YENEEA. V was pared by 0 bases and J by 2 bases, with 9 bases between. This CDR3 is built from 15 residues. The CDR3 here is CASSLEGVITDTQYF. CDR3 nucleotide sequence: TGTGCCAGCAGCTTAGAAGGGGTTATCACAGATACGCAGTATTTT.

The V and J genes are TRBV4-1 and TRBJ1-3, with D hard to call. Germline V gives CDR1 MGHRA, CDR2 YSYEKL. Trimming removed 4 bases at V and 9 bases at J, with 13 bases between. This CDR3 is built from 13 residues. The CDR3 DNA reads TGCGCCAGCAGCCCCCAAACTGACATCACCATATATTTT. It codes for CASSPQTDITIYF.

This clone was counted between two and nine times. V and J are TRBV5-1 and TRBJ2-1; tentative D call: TRBD1 (6 bases). The CDR3 covers 15 residues. Trimming pared 5 bases from V and 3 bases from J, leaving 15 bases between. Germline V gene sequence: CDR1 SGHRS, CDR2 YFSETQ. The CDR3 DNA follows: TGCGCCAGCAGTTGGACAGTTGGGGGCTACAATGAGCAGTTCTTC. It specifies CASSWTVGGYNEQFF. The full variable domain, its missing parts supplied by reference TRBV5-1 and TRBJ2-1, is KAGVTQTPRYLIKTRGQQVTLSCSPISGHRSVSWYQQTPGQGLQFLFEYFSETQRNKGNFPGRFSGRQFSNSRSEMNVSTLELGDSALYLCASSWTVGGYNEQFFGPGTRLTVL.

This clone was observed once. The V and J genes are TRBV28 and TRBJ2-5, with D possibly being TRBD2 (7 bases). This CDR3 spans 16 amino acids. V was trimmed by 6 bases and J by 5 bases, leaving 22 bases between them. Germline values: CDR1 MDHEN, CDR2 SYDVKM. The DNA for the CDR3 is TGTGCCAGCAGCTACTCTTCGGCAGGGGAGGGCGAGACCCAGTACTTC. Encoded protein: CASSYSSAGEGETQYF.

The chain employs TRBV9 and TRBJ2-2; 11 bases are a match to TRBD2. Trimming cost V 3 bases and J 6 bases; bases outside gene matches: 7. This CDR3 has 16 residues. CDR1 is SGDLS and CDR2 is YYNGEE in the germline V gene. CDR3 sequence: CASSAHSGRAAGELFF. The DNA of the CDR3 is TGTGCCAGCAGCGCTCATAGCGGGAGGGCCGCCGGGGAGCTGTTTTTT.

The rearrangement joins TRBV27 to TRBJ2-7; perhaps TRBD2 as D (5 bases). The CDR3 contains 15 residues. Germline CDR1 is MNHEY and CDR2 is SMNVEV (reference sequence). V dropped 8 bases and J dropped 4 bases, with 21 bases sitting between them. The CDR3 DNA sequence: TGTGCCAGCTCGGGGTCCTTCAATGCCCCTTACGAGCAGTACTTC. Its protein is CASSGSFNAPYEQYF.

V usage is TRBV7-3 and J usage is TRBJ1-2; D is ambiguous. This CDR3 has 15 residues. V was cut by 7 bases and J by 4 bases, with 19 bases left in between. CDR1 SGHTA and CDR2 FQGTGA come from the germline V gene. CDR3 protein: CASTPSPGPVYGYTF. In nucleotides, the CDR3 is TGTGCCAGCACCCCTTCTCCCGGGCCAGTCTATGGCTACACCTTC. Drawing the rest from reference TRBV7-3 and TRBJ1-2, the complete variable domain is GAGVSQTPSNKVTEKGKYVELRCDPISGHTALYWYRQSLGQGPEFLIYFQGTGAADDSGLPNDRFFAVRPEGSVSTLKIQRTERGDSAVYLCASTPSPGPVYGYTFGSGTRLTVV.

This clone occurred a few times. This chain joins TRBV6-6 and TRBJ2-7, with TRBD1 matching 7 bases. V was clipped by 0 bases and J by 7 bases; unmatched bases: 9. Germline V CDR1 and CDR2: MNHNY, SVGAGI (reference sequence). The CDR3 spans 15 residues. CDR3 in DNA: TGTGCCAGCAGTTACTCGGGACAGACCTACGGGGAGCAGTACTTC. This codes for CASSYSGQTYGEQYF.

This rearrangement joins TRBV5-1 to TRBJ2-2; D ambiguous. This CDR3 is built from 13 residues. The V end was cut by 2 bases, the J end by 2 bases, with 4 bases between. In germline, CDR1 is SGHRS, CDR2 YFSETQ. The CDR3 loop is CASSFANTGELFF. In DNA form, the CDR3 reads TGCGCCAGCAGCTTCGCAAACACCGGGGAGCTGTTTTTT. Filled out from reference TRBV5-1 and TRBJ2-2, the complete variable domain reads KAGVTQTPRYLIKTRGQQVTLSCSPISGHRSVSWYQQTPGQGLQFLFEYFSETQRNKGNFPGRFSGRQFSNSRSEMNVSTLELGDSALYLCASSFANTGELFFGEGSRLTVL.